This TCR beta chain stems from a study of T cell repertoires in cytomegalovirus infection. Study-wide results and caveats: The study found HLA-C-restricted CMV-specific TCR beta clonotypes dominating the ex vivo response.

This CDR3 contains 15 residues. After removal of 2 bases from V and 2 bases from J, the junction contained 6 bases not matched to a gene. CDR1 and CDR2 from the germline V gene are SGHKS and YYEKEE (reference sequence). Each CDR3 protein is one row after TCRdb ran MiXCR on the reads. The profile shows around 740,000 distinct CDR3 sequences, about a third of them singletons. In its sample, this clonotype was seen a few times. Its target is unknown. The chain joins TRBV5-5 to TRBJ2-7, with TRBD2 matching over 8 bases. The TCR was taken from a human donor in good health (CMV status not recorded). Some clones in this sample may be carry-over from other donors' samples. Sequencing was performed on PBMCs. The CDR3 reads CASSFIPGLAYEQYF. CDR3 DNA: TGTGCCAGCAGCTTTATTCCGGGACTAGCCTACGAGCAGTACTTC.